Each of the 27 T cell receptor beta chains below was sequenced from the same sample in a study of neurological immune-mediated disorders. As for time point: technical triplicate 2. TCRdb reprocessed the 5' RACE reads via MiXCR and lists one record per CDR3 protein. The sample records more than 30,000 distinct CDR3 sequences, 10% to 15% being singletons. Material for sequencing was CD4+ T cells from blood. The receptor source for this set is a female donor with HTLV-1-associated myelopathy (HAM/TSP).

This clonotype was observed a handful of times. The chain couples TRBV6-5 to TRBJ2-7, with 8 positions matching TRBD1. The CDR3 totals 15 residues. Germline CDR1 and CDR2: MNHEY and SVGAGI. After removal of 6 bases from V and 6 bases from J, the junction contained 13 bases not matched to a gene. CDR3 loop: CASRRTRTGTSEQYF. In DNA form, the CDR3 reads TGTGCCAGCAGGAGAACTCGGACAGGGACGAGCGAGCAGTACTTC.

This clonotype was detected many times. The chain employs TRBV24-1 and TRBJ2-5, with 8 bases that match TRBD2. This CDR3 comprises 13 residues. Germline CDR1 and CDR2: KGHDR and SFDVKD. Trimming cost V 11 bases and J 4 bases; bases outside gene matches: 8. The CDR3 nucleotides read TGTGCCATCGGAGGACTAGCTGGAGAGACCCAGTACTTC. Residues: CAIGGLAGETQYF.

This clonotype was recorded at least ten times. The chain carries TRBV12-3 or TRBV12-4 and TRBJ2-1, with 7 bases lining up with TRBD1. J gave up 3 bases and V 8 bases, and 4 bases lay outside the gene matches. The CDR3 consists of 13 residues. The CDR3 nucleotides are TGTGCCAGCTTTCGGGACAGCTACAATGAGCAGTTCTTC. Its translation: CASFRDSYNEQFF.

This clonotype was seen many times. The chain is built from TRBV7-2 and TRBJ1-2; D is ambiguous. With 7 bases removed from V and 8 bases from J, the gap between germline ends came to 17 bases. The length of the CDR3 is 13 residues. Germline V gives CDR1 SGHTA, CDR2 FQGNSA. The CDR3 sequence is CASTDRVLLGYTF. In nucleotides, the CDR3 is TGTGCCAGCACCGACCGAGTACTATTAGGCTACACCTTC.

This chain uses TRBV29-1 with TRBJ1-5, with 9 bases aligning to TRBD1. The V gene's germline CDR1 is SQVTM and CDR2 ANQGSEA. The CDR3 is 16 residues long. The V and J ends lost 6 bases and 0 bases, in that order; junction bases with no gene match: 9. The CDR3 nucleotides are TGCAGCGTGGAACAGGGGGCTGGGGATAGCAATCAGCCCCAGCATTTT. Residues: CSVEQGAGDSNQPQHF.

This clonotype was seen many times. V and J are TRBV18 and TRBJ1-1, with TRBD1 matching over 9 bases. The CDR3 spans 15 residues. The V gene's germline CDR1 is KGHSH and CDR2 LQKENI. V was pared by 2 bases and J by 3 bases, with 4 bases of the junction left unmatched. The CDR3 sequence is CASSPTGGRYTEAFF. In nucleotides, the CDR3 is TGTGCCAGCTCACCAACAGGGGGCCGATACACTGAAGCTTTCTTT.

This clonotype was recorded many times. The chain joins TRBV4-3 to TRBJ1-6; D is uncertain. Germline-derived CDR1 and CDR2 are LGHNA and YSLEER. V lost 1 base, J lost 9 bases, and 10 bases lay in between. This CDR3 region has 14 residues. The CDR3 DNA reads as TGCGCCAGCAGCCAAGGGGCTGAGGGTTCACCCCTCCACTTT. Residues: CASSQGAEGSPLHF.

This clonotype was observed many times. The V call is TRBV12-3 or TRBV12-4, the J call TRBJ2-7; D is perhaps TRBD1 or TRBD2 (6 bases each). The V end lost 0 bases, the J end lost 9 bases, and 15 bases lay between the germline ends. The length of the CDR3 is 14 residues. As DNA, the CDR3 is TGTGCCAGCAGTTTAGCGGGGGGCCTCCGCCGGCAGTACTTC. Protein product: CASSLAGGLRRQYF.

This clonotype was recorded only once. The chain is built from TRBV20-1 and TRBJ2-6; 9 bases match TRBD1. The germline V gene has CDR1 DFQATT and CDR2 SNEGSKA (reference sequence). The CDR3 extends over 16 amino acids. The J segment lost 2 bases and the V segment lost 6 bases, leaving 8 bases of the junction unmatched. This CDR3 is CSAQGTGQPGANVLTF. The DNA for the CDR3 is TGCAGTGCACAGGGGACAGGGCAGCCTGGGGCCAACGTCCTGACTTTC.

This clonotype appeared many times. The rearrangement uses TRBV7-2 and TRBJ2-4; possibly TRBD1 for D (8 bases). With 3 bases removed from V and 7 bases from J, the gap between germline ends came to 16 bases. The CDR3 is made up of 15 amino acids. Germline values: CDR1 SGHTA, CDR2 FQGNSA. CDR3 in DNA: TGTGCCAGCAGCTTGCAGACAGGGGAGGGGAACATTCAGTACTTC. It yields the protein CASSLQTGEGNIQYF.

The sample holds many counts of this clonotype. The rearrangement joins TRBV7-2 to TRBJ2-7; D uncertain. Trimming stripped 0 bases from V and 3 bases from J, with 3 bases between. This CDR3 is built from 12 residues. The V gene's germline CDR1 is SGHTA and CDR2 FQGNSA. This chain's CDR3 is CASSLAYYEQYF. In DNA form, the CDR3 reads TGTGCCAGCAGCTTAGCGTACTACGAGCAGTACTTC.

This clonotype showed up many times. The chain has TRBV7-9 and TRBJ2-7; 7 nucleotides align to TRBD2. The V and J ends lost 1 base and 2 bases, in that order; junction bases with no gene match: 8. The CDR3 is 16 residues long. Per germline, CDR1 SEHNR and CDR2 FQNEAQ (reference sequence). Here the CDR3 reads CASSLDSASGTYEQYF. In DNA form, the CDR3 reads TGTGCCAGCAGCTTAGACTCGGCTAGCGGAACCTACGAGCAGTACTTC.

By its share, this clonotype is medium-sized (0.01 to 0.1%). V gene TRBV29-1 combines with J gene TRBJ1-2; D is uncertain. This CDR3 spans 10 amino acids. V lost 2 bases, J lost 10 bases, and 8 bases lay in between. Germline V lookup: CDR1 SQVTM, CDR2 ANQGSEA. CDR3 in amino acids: CSVEHGAYTF. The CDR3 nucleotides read TGCAGCGTTGAACATGGCGCCTACACCTTC. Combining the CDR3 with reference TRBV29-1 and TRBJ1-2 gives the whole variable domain SAVISQKPSRDICQRGTSLTIQCQVDSQVTMMFWYRQQPGQSLTLIATANQGSEATYESGFVIDKFPISRPNLTFSTLTVSNMSPEDSSIYLCSVEHGAYTFGSGTRLTVV.

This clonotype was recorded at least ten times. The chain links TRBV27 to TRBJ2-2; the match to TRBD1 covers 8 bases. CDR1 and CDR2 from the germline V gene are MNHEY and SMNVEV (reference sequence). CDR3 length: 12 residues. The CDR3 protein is CGTGLTAGELFF. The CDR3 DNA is TGTGGGACAGGGCTTACCGCCGGGGAGCTGTTTTTT.

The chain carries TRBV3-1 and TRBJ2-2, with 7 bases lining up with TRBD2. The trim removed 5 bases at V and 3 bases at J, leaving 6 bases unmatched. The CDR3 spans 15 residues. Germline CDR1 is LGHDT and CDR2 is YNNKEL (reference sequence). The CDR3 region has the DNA TGTGCCAGCAGCGATACTAGCGACCACACCGGGGAGCTGTTTTTT. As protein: CASSDTSDHTGELFF.

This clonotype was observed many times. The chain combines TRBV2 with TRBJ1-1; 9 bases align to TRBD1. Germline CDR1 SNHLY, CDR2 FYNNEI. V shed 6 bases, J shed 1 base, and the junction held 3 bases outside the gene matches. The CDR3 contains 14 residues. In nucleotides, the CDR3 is TGTGCCAGCAGAACAGGGGGCTGGAACACTGAAGCTTTCTTT. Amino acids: CASRTGGWNTEAFF.

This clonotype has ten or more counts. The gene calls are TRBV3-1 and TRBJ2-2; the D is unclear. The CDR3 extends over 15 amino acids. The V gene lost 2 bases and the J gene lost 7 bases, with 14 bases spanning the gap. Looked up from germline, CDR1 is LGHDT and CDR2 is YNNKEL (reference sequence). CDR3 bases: TGTGCCAGCAGCCAAAGTAGTCGAAGGTTCGGGGAGCTGTTTTTT. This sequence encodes CASSQSSRRFGELFF.

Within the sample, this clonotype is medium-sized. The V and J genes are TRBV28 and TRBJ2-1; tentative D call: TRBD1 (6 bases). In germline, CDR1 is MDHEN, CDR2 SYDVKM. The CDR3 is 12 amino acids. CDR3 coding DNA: TGTGGAACGGACAGATACTACAATGAGCAGTTCTTC. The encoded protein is CGTDRYYNEQFF.

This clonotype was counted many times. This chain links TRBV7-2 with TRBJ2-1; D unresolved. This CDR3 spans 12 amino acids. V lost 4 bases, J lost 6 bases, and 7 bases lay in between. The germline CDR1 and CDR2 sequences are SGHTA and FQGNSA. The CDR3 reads CASSSYGNEQFF. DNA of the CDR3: TGTGCCAGCAGCTCGTATGGCAATGAGCAGTTCTTC.

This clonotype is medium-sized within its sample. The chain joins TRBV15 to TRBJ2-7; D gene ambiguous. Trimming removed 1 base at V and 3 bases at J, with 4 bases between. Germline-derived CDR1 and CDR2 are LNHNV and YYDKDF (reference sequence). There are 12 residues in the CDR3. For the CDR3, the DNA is TGTGCCACCAGCAGAGGATTCTACGAGCAGTACTTC. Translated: CATSRGFYEQYF.

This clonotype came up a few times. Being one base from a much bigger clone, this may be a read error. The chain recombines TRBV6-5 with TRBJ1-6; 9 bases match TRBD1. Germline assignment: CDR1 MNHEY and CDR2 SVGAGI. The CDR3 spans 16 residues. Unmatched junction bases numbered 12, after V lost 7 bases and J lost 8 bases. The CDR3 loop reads CASTMQPGTGYSPLHF. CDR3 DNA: TGTGCCAGCACCATGCAGCCCGGGACAGGGTATTCACCCCTCCACTTT.

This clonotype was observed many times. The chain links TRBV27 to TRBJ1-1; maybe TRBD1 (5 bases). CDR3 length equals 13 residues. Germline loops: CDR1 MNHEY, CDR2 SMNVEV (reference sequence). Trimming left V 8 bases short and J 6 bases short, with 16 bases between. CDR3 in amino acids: CASAGRLGAEAFF. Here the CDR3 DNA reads TGTGCCAGCGCCGGACGGCTGGGGGCTGAAGCTTTCTTT.

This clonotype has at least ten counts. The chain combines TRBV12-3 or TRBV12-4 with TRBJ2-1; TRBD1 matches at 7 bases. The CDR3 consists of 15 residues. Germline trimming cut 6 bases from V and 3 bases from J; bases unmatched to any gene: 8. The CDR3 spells CASRSAGTVYNEQFF. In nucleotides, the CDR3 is TGTGCCAGCAGGTCCGCCGGGACAGTCTACAATGAGCAGTTCTTC.

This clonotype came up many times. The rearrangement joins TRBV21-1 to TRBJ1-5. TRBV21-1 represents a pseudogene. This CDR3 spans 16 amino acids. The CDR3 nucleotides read TGTGCCAGCAGCAAAGTTACCGGACCGAGCAATCAGCCCCAGCATTTT. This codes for CASSKVTGPSNQPQHF.

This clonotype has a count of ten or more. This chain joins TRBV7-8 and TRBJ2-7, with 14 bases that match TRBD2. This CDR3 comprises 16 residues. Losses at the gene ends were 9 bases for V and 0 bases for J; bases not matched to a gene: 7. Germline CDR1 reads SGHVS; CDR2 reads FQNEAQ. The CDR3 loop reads CASGLAGGLVSYEQYF. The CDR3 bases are TGTGCCAGTGGACTAGCGGGGGGACTCGTCTCCTACGAGCAGTACTTC.

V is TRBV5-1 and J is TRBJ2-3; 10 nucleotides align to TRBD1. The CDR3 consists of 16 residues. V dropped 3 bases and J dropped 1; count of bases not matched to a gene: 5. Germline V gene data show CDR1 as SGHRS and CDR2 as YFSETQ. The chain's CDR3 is CASSWTGGWGTDTQYF. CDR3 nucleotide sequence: TGCGCCAGCAGCTGGACAGGGGGATGGGGCACAGATACGCAGTATTTT.

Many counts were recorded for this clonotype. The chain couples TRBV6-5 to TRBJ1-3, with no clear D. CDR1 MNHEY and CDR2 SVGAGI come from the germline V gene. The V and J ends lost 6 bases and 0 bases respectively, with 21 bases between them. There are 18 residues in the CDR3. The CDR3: CASSTPSGLGTSGNTIYF. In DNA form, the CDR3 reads TGTGCCAGCAGCACCCCTTCGGGCCTGGGAACCTCTGGAAACACCATATATTTT.